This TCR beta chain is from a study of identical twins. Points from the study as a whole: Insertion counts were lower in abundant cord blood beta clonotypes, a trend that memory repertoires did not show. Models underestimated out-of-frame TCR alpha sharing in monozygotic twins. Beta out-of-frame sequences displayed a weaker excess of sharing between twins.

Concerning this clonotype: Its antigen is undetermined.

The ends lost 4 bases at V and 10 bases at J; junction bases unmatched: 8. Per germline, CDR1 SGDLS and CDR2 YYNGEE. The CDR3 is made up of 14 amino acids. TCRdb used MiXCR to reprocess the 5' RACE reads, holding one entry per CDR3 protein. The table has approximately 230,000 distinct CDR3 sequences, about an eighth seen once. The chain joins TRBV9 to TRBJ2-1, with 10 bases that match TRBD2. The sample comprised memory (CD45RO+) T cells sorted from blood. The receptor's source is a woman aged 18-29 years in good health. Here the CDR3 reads CASSPGTSVNEQFF. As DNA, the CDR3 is TGTGCCAGCAGCCCCGGGACTAGCGTCAACGAGCAGTTCTTC.